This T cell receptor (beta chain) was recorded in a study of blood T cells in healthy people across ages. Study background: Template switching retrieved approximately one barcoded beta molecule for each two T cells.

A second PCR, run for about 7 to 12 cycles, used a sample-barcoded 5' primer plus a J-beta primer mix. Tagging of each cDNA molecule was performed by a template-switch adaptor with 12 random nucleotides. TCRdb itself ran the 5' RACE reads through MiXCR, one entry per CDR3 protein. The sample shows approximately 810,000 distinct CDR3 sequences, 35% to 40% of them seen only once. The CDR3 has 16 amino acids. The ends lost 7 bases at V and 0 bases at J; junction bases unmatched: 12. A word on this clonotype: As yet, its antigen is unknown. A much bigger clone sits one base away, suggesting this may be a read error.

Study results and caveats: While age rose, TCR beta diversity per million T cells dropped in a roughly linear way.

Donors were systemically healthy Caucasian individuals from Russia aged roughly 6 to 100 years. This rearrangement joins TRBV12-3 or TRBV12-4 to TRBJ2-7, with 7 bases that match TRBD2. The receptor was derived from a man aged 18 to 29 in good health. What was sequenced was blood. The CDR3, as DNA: TGTGCCAGCACCCAGGGTGCGGGGGAAAGCTCCTACGAGCAGTACTTC. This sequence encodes CASTQGAGESSYEQYF.